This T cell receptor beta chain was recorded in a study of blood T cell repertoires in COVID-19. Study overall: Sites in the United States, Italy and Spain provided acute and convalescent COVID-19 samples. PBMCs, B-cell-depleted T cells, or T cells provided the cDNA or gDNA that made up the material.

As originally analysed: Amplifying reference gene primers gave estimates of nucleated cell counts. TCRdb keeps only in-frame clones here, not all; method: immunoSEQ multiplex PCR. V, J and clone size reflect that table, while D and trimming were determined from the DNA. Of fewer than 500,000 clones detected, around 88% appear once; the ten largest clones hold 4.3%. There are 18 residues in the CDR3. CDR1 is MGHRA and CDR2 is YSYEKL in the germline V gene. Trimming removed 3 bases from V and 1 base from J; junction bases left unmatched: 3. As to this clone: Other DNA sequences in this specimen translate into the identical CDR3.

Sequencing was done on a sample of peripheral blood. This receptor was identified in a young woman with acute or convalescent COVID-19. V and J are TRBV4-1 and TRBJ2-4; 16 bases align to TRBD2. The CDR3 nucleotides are TGCGCCAGCAGCCAGGGACTAGCGGGGGGGCTGGCCAAAAACATTCAGTACTTC. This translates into CASSQGLAGGLAKNIQYF.